This T cell receptor beta chain derives from a study of identical twins. TCRdb redid the calling of the 5' RACE reads with MiXCR, one entry per CDR3 protein. The sample lists 1.5 million to 2 million distinct CDR3 sequences, roughly a third occurring once. Germline V gene data show CDR1 as SQVTM and CDR2 as ANQGSEA. The CDR3 length is 14 residues. On this clonotype: A read error is possible here, since a much larger clone lies one base away.

The genes are TRBV29-1 and TRBJ2-7; 7 bases map to TRBD2. The assigned J gene may be wrong: the sequence end matches TRBJ2-4 better. The sequencing input was cord blood. The TCR was taken from a newborn girl in good health. The DNA for the CDR3 is TGCAGCGTTGAATTCGAGCGGGGTCGGAACATTCAGTACTTC. It codes for CSVEFERGRNIQYF.